Below are 26 T cell receptor beta chains sequenced from a single sample in a study of T cell responses to AZD1222 COVID-19 vaccine. Clones were sequenced by immunoSEQ multiplex PCR, and TCRdb holds only the in-frame ones, with some missing. The sample shows approximately 100,000 clones, about 90% of them seen only once. The sample in question was peripheral blood, obtained on day 0 of AZD1222 vaccination. The receptors come from an adult in good health.

J is TRBJ1-1 and V is TRBV6-2 or TRBV6-3, with D uncertain. The CDR3 runs to 13 residues. Trimming shortened V by 5 bases and J by 7 bases, and 14 bases separated the two germline ends. CDR1 is MNHEY, CDR2 SVGEGT, per germline. CDR3 loop: CASSQISLNEAFF. In DNA form, the CDR3 reads TGTGCCAGCAGTCAGATCTCCCTCAATGAAGCTTTCTTT.

V usage is TRBV12-3 or TRBV12-4 and J usage is TRBJ1-2; no reliable D call. This CDR3 is built from 12 residues. V was clipped by 3 bases and J by 5 bases, with 7 bases between them. CDR3 in DNA: TGTGCCAGCAGTTTCTTCGGGTATGGCTACACCTTC. Translation: CASSFFGYGYTF.

This clone was found a few times. This chain connects TRBV7-9 to TRBJ2-7; TRBD2 agrees at 12 bases. With V trimmed by 4 bases and J by 4 bases, 5 bases remained unmatched. This CDR3 has 15 residues. Germline CDR1 reads SEHNR; CDR2 reads FQNEAQ (reference sequence). For the CDR3, the DNA is TGTGCCAGCAGCTCAGACCTAGCGGGAGGGTACGAGCAGTACTTC. Translation: CASSSDLAGGYEQYF.

The chain recombines TRBV28 with TRBJ1-5; 7 positions agree with TRBD1. This CDR3 contains 14 residues. Unmatched junction bases numbered 7, after V lost 5 bases and J lost 6 bases. Germline CDR1 and CDR2: MDHEN and SYDVKM. The CDR3 here is CASSLRQGGQPQHF. The CDR3 DNA reads as TGTGCCAGCAGTCTCCGACAGGGCGGTCAGCCCCAGCATTTT. Complete variable domain (other parts from reference TRBV28 and TRBJ1-5): DVKVTQSSRYLVKRTGEKVFLECVQDMDHENMFWYRQDPGLGLRLIYFSYDVKMKEKGDIPEGYSVSREKKERFSLILESASTNQTSMYLCASSLRQGGQPQHFGDGTRLSIL.

The chain carries TRBV6-1 and TRBJ1-1; no clear D. Germline V gene data show CDR1 as MNHNS and CDR2 as SASEGT. Trimming removed 2 bases from V and 2 bases from J, with 15 bases in between. The CDR3 is 16 amino acids. The CDR3 spells CASSELKSRVNTEAFF. The CDR3 DNA reads TGTGCCAGCAGTGAATTAAAATCGAGGGTTAACACTGAAGCTTTCTTT.

CDR3 nucleotides: TGTGCCAGCTCACCAAGAGGATCAGCTTCACCCCTCCACTTT. Its translation: CASSPRGSASPLHF. This chain joins TRBV18 and TRBJ1-6; unclear D gene. Germline CDR1 KGHSH, CDR2 LQKENI. This CDR3 is 14 amino acids long. V was cut by 2 bases and J by 9 bases, with 11 bases left in between. The entire variable domain, with the rest obtained from reference TRBV18 and TRBJ1-6, is as follows: NAGVMQNPRHLVRRRGQEARLRCSPMKGHSHVYWYRQLPEEGLKFMVYLQKENIIDESGMPKERFSAEFPKEGPSILRIQQVVRGDSAAYFCASSPRGSASPLHFGNGTRLTVT.

The chain uses TRBV9 and TRBJ2-6; a weak D match, TRBD2 (5 bases). The CDR3 has 16 residues. Trimming took 6 bases from V and 1 from J, leaving 14 bases between them. Germline loops: CDR1 SGDLS, CDR2 YYNGEE. CDR3 coding DNA: TGTGCCAGCACCCCTAACCCGGGGTCTGGGGCCAACGTCCTGACTTTC. It codes for CASTPNPGSGANVLTF.

The chain is built from TRBV9 and TRBJ2-1; no reliable D call. V lost 4 bases and J 7 bases, leaving 18 bases between the germline ends. The germline V gene encodes CDR1 SGDLS and CDR2 YYNGEE. The CDR3 consists of 15 residues. CDR3 residues: CASSPSGSTGNEQFF. The CDR3, as DNA: TGTGCCAGCAGCCCCTCCGGGTCCACTGGAAATGAGCAGTTCTTC.

The chain combines TRBV30 with TRBJ2-1; 8 nucleotides match TRBD2. V shed 2 bases, J shed 9 bases, and the junction held 12 bases outside the gene matches. The germline V gene has CDR1 GTSNPN and CDR2 SVGIG (reference sequence). The CDR3 is 15 residues long. CDR3 nucleotides: TGTGCCTGGAGTCTGAACGGGCGGGAGGTCGCTGAGCAGTTCTTC. Translated: CAWSLNGREVAEQFF.

This rearrangement joins TRBV29-1 to TRBJ1-1; no definite D call. The germline V gene has CDR1 SQVTM and CDR2 ANQGSEA. Deletions cut 4 bases from V and 0 bases from J, with 6 bases between. The CDR3 length is 12 residues. The CDR3 loop is CSVGGMNTEAFF. Written as DNA, the CDR3 is TGCAGCGTTGGAGGGATGAACACTGAAGCTTTCTTT. Together with reference TRBV29-1 and TRBJ1-1, the CDR3 gives the full variable domain: SAVISQKPSRDICQRGTSLTIQCQVDSQVTMMFWYRQQPGQSLTLIATANQGSEATYESGFVIDKFPISRPNLTFSTLTVSNMSPEDSSIYLCSVGGMNTEAFFGQGTRLTVV.

The J gene is TRBJ2-1, the V gene TRBV3-1 (or the pseudogene TRBV3-2), with D perhaps TRBD1 (5 bases). The CDR3 is 18 amino acids. V shed 3 bases and J shed 4 bases, with 22 bases lying between them. Germline V gene lookup returns CDR1 LGHDT and CDR2 YNNKEL (reference sequence). The CDR3 sequence is CASSQEGWAAGPYNEQFF. DNA for the CDR3: TGTGCCAGCAGCCAGGAAGGTTGGGCGGCAGGGCCGTACAATGAGCAGTTCTTC.

This chain joins TRBV11-3 and TRBJ2-2; possible D gene TRBD2, 7 bases. With 7 bases removed from V and 1 base from J, the gap between germline ends came to 16 bases. The V gene's germline CDR1 is SGHNT and CDR2 YENEEA. The CDR3 has 16 residues. The CDR3 here is CASTRGAGENTGELFF. Here the CDR3 DNA reads TGTGCCAGCACCCGGGGGGCGGGGGAGAACACCGGGGAGCTGTTTTTT.

This rearrangement joins TRBV6-5 to TRBJ1-4; D is uncertain. V lost 4 bases and J 8 bases, leaving 14 bases between the germline ends. The CDR3 is 14 residues long. In germline, CDR1 is MNHEY, CDR2 SVGAGI. The CDR3 nucleotides are TGTGCCAGCAGTTGGGTAGGGCCGGGGGAAAAACTGTTTTTT. Translation gives CASSWVGPGEKLFF.

The V call is TRBV7-8, the J call TRBJ1-2, with D perhaps TRBD1 (6 bases). Germline V gene data show CDR1 as SGHVS and CDR2 as FQNEAQ. V lost 2 bases and J lost 2, with 6 bases in between. The CDR3 is 13 residues long. CDR3 DNA: TGTGCCAGCAGCTTACAGGGGAACTATGGCTACACCTTC. Translation: CASSLQGNYGYTF.

The chain has TRBV19 and TRBJ2-7, with TRBD1 identical over 9 bases. Looked up from germline, CDR1 is LNHDA and CDR2 is SQIVND (reference sequence). CDR3 length equals 16 residues. Trimming took 3 bases from V and 6 from J; bases not matched to a gene: 12. The DNA of the CDR3 is TGTGCCAGTAGTATGATCGGGACAGGGATTCGGGGCGAGCAGTACTTC. It yields the protein CASSMIGTGIRGEQYF.

The rearrangement joins TRBV7-9 to TRBJ1-2, with D possibly matching TRBD1 (5 bases). Trimming stripped 6 bases from V and 2 bases from J, with 16 bases between. The CDR3 is 15 amino acids. The germline V gene has CDR1 SEHNR and CDR2 FQNEAQ (reference sequence). Here the CDR3 DNA reads TGTGCCAGCAGACATACGGGGCAGTCGAACTATGGCTACACCTTC. Translated, it gives CASRHTGQSNYGYTF.

The V and J genes are TRBV4-2 and TRBJ2-1; TRBD2 matches 8 bases. The CDR3 is 17 residues long. V dropped 4 bases and J dropped 5; count of bases not matched to a gene: 13. The germline V gene encodes CDR1 LGHNA and CDR2 YNFKEQ. The CDR3 spells CASSLGAGVRRDNEQFF. CDR3 in DNA: TGTGCCAGCAGCCTGGGAGCGGGAGTAAGACGAGACAATGAGCAGTTCTTC.

V usage is TRBV5-6 and J usage is TRBJ2-1; no reliable D call. The ends were cut back, 4 bases at V and 8 bases at J, with 16 bases in the middle. The CDR3 runs to 14 residues. The germline V gene has CDR1 SGHDT and CDR2 YYEEEE. The CDR3 sequence is CASSPGVGRDEQFF. The DNA for the CDR3 is TGTGCCAGCAGCCCCGGAGTGGGTCGCGATGAGCAGTTCTTC.

The table lists this clone with a count of one. The chain joins TRBV6-6 to TRBJ1-4; 9 positions agree with TRBD1. This CDR3 is built from 13 residues. In germline, CDR1 is MNHNY, CDR2 SVGAGI (reference sequence). The V and J ends lost 5 bases and 6 bases, in that order; junction bases with no gene match: 1. CDR3 DNA: TGTGCCAGCAGTCGGGACAGGGATGAAAAACTGTTTTTT. Protein sequence: CASSRDRDEKLFF.

J is TRBJ2-7 and V is TRBV11-2; the D call may be TRBD1 or TRBD2 (5 bases each). V was clipped by 3 bases and J by 3 bases, with 18 bases between them. Germline CDR1 reads SGHAT; CDR2 reads FQNNGV. This CDR3 is built from 16 residues. The chain's CDR3 is CASSLGPRGLLYEQYF. CDR3 in DNA: TGTGCCAGCAGCTTGGGACCCCGAGGACTCCTCTACGAGCAGTACTTC. Complete variable domain (other parts from reference TRBV11-2 and TRBJ2-7): EAGVAQSPRYKIIEKRQSVAFWCNPISGHATLYWYQQILGQGPKLLIQFQNNGVVDDSQLPKDRFSAERLKGVDSTLKIQPAKLEDSAVYLCASSLGPRGLLYEQYFGPGTRLTVT.

This clone has a single count. The chain joins TRBV19 to TRBJ1-4; a possible D gene is TRBD1 (6 bases). The CDR3 covers 14 residues. CDR1 is LNHDA, CDR2 SQIVND, per germline (reference sequence). The V and J ends lost 7 bases and 5 bases respectively, with 14 bases between them. CDR3 DNA sequence: TGTGCCAGTAAACCGGGACACGAAAATGAAAAACTGTTTTTT. It yields the protein CASKPGHENEKLFF.

V usage is TRBV5-5 and J usage is TRBJ2-7, with TRBD1 matching over 10 bases. Trimming took 2 bases from V and 4 from J; bases not matched to a gene: 3. Looked up from germline, CDR1 is SGHKS and CDR2 is YYEKEE (reference sequence). The CDR3 extends over 14 amino acids. The CDR3, as DNA: TGTGCCAGCAGCTTCGCGGGACAGGGGTACGAGCAGTACTTC. This sequence encodes CASSFAGQGYEQYF.

The chain uses TRBV5-1 and TRBJ2-7; D unclear. The CDR3 sequence is 14 residues long. V was shortened by 0 bases and J by 3 bases, with 10 bases between the two germline ends. Germline V gene lookup returns CDR1 SGHRS and CDR2 YFSETQ. CDR3 nucleotides: TGCGCCAGCAGCTTGGAGATAGGCGGCTACGAGCAGTACTTC. As protein: CASSLEIGGYEQYF.

The CDR3 region is CASSLEGLSGNTIYF. In DNA form, the CDR3 reads TGTGCCAGCAGCTTGGAGGGGTTATCTGGAAACACCATATATTTT. This chain uses TRBV11-2 with TRBJ1-3, with D perhaps matching TRBD1 (5 bases). Germline CDR1 SGHAT, CDR2 FQNNGV. The V gene lost 3 bases and the J gene lost 1 base, with 10 bases spanning the gap. The CDR3 covers 15 residues.

This chain connects TRBV28 to TRBJ2-7; tentatively, D is TRBD2 (7 bases). Germline V lookup: CDR1 MDHEN, CDR2 SYDVKM. The V and J ends lost 0 bases and 5 bases respectively, with 14 bases between them. The CDR3 length is 15 residues. The CDR3 nucleotides read TGTGCCAGCAGTTTATGGAGGGCCGGGGGGCACGAGCAGTACTTC. Its protein product is CASSLWRAGGHEQYF.

The chain employs TRBV29-1 and TRBJ2-7; D gene ambiguous. CDR3 size: 13 residues. CDR1 is SQVTM, CDR2 ANQGSEA, per germline. V lost 1 base, J lost 3 bases, and 10 bases lay in between. The CDR3 sequence is CSVEVSTLYEQYF. For the CDR3, the DNA is TGCAGCGTTGAAGTCAGTACGCTCTACGAGCAGTACTTC.